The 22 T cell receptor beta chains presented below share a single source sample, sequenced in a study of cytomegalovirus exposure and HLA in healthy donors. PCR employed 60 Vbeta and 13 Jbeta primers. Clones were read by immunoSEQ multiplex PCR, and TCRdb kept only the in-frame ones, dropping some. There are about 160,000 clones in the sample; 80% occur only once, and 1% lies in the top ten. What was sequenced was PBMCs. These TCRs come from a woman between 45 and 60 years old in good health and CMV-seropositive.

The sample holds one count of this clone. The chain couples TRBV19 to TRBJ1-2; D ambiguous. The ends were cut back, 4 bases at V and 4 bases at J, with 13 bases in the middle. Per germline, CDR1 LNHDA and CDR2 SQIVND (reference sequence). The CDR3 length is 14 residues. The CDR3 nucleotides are TGTGCCAGTAGTACTTTGACAAGCCCCTATGGCTACACCTTC. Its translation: CASSTLTSPYGYTF.

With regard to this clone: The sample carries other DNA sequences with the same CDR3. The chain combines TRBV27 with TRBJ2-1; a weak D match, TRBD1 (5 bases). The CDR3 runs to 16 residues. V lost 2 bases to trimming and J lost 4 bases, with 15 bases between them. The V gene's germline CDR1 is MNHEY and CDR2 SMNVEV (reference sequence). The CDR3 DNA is TGTGCCAGCAGTTTAAGTCCAGGGCGTAATTACAATGAGCAGTTCTTC. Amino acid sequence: CASSLSPGRNYNEQFF.

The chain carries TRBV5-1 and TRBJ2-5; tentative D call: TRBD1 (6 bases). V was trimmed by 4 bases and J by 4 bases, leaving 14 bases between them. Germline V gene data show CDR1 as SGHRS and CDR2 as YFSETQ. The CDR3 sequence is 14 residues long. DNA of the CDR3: TGCGCCAGCAGCCCCCCAGGGGCTGGAGAGACCCAGTACTTC. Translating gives CASSPPGAGETQYF.

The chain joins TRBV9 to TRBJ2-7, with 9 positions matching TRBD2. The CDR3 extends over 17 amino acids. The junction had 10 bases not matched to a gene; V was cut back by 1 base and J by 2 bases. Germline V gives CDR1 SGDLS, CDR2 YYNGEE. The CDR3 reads CASSVSLRASGTYEQYF. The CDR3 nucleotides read TGTGCCAGCAGCGTATCCCTTCGGGCTAGCGGGACCTACGAGCAGTACTTC.

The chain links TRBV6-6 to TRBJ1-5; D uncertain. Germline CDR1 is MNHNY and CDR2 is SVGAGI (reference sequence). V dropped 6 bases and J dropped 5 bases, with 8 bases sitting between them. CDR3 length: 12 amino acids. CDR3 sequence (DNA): TGTGCCAGCAGCCTTAGTGATCAGCCCCAGCATTTT. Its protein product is CASSLSDQPQHF.

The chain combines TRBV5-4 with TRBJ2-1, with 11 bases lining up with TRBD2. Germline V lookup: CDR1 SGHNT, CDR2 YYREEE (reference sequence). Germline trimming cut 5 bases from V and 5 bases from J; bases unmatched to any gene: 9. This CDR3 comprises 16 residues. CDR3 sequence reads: CASSFELAGGNNEQFF. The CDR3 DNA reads TGTGCCAGCAGTTTCGAGCTAGCGGGAGGAAACAATGAGCAGTTCTTC.

CDR3 DNA sequence: TGTGCCAGCAGTTTGAGGGGAACCAGACAGGGGAATACCTACGAGCAGTACTTC. Protein product: CASSLRGTRQGNTYEQYF. V is TRBV28 and J is TRBJ2-7; 8 bases align to TRBD1. CDR3 length: 18 residues. CDR1 and CDR2 (germline): MDHEN, SYDVKM. Trimming at V came to 3 bases and at J to 2 bases, leaving 15 bases not matched to a gene.

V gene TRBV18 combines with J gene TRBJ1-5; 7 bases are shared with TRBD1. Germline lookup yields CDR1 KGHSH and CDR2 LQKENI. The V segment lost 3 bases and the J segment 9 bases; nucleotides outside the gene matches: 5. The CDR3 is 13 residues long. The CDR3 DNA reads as TGTGCCAGCTCACCTGACAGGGAGCGGCCCCAGCATTTT. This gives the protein CASSPDRERPQHF.

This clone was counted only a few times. In DNA form, the CDR3 reads TGTGCCAGCAGCTTAGGGGGCGGGACCGAGCAGTACTTC. It codes for CASSLGGGTEQYF. The chain is built from TRBV7-9 and TRBJ2-7; perhaps TRBD2 as D (6 bases). The CDR3 runs to 13 residues. Trimming stripped 1 base from V and 6 bases from J, with 10 bases between. CDR1 and CDR2 (germline): SEHNR, FQNEAQ (reference sequence). The full variable domain, completed using reference TRBV7-9 and TRBJ2-7, is DTGVSQNPRHKITKRGQNVTFRCDPISEHNRLYWYRQTLGQGPEFLTYFQNEAQLEKSRLLSDRFSAERPKGSFSTLEIQRTEQGDSAMYLCASSLGGGTEQYFGPGTRLTVT.

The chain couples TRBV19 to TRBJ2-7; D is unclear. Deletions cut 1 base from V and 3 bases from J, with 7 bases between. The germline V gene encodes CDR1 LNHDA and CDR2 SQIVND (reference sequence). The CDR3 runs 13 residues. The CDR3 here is CASSIGQFYEQYF. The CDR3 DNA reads TGTGCCAGTAGTATAGGACAATTCTACGAGCAGTACTTC.

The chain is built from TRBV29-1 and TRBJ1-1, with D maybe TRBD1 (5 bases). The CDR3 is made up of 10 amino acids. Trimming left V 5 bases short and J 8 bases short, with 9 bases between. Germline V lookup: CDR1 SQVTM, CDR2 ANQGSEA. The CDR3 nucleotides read TGCAGCGTTATAAAGGGGGAAGCTTTCTTT. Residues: CSVIKGEAFF.

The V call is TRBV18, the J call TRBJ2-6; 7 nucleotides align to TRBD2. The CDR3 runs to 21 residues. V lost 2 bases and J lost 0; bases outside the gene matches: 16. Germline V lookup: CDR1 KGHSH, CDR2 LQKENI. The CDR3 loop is CASSPIFRGERLDSGANVLTF. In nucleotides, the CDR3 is TGTGCCAGCTCACCAATTTTTCGGGGGGAGCGACTCGACTCTGGGGCCAACGTCCTGACTTTC.

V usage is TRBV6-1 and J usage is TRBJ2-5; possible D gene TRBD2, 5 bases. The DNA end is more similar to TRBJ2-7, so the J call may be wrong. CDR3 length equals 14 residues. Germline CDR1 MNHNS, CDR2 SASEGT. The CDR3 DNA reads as TGTGCCAGCAAAAGCGGACCATCTTCCTACGAGCAGTACTTC. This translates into CASKSGPSSYEQYF.

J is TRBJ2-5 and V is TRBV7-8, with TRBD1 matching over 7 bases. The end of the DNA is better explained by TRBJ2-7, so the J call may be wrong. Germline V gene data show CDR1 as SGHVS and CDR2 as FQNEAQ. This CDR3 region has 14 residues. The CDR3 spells CASRPRQGSYEQYF. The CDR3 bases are TGTGCCAGCAGACCTAGACAGGGTTCTTACGAGCAGTACTTC.

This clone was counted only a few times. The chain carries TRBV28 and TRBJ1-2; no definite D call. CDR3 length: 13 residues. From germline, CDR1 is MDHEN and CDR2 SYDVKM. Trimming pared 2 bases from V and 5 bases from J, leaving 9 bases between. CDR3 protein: CASSLISGYGYTF. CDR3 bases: TGTGCCAGCAGTTTAATTAGCGGTTATGGCTACACCTTC.

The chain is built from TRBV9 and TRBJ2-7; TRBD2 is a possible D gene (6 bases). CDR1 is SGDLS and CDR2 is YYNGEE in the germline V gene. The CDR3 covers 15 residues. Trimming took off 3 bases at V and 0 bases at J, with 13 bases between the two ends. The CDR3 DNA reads TGTGCCAGCAGCGAAGATGGCGGGATCTCCTACGAGCAGTACTTC. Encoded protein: CASSEDGGISYEQYF. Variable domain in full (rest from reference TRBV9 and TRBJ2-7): DSGVTQTPKHLITATGQRVTLRCSPRSGDLSVYWYQQSLDQGLQFLIQYYNGEERAKGNILERFSAQQFPDLHSELNLSSLELGDSALYFCASSEDGGISYEQYFGPGTRLTVT.

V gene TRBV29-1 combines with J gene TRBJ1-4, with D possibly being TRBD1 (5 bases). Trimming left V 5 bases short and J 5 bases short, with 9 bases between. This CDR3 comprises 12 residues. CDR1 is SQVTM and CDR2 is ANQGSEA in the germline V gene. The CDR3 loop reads CSVTGGNEKLFF. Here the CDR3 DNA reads TGCAGCGTTACGGGGGGAAATGAAAAACTGTTTTTT.

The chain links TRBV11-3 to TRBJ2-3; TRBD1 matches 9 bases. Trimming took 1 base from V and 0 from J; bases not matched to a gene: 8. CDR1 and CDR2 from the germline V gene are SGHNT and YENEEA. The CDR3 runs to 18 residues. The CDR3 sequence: CASSLGGTGRPSTDTQYF. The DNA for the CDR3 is TGTGCCAGCAGCTTAGGGGGGACAGGGAGGCCTAGCACAGATACGCAGTATTTT.

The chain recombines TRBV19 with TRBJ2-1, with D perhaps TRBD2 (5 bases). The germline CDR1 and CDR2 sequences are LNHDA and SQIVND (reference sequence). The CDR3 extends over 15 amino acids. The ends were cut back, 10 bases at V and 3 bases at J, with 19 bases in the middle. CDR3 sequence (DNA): TGTGCCACCAAGGGTGGGAGAACGAACTACAATGAGCAGTTCTTC. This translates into CATKGGRTNYNEQFF.

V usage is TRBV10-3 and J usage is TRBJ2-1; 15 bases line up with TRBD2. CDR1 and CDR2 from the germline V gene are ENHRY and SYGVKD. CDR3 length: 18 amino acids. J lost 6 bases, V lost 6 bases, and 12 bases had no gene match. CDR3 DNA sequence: TGTGCCATCAGAAATACCGGGACTAGCGGGGGGTGGGGCAATGAGCAGTTCTTC. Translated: CAIRNTGTSGGWGNEQFF.

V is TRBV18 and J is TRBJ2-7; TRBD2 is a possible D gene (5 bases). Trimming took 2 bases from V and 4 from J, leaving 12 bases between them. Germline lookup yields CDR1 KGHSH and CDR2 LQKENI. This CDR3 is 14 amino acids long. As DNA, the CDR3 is TGTGCCAGCTCACCAAGGACTCGTAAATACGAGCAGTACTTC. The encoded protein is CASSPRTRKYEQYF. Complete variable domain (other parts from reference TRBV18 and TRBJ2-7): NAGVMQNPRHLVRRRGQEARLRCSPMKGHSHVYWYRQLPEEGLKFMVYLQKENIIDESGMPKERFSAEFPKEGPSILRIQQVVRGDSAAYFCASSPRTRKYEQYFGPGTRLTVT.

DNA for the CDR3: TGTGCCAGCAGCTTAGTTGGCGGGGGGGCCTATGGAGATACGCAGTATTTT. Translating it yields CASSLVGGGAYGDTQYF. The chain joins TRBV7-9 to TRBJ2-3; 9 bases map to TRBD2. Trimming cost V 1 base and J 5 bases; bases outside gene matches: 10. Germline lookup yields CDR1 SEHNR and CDR2 FQNEAQ (reference sequence). This CDR3 has 17 amino acids.